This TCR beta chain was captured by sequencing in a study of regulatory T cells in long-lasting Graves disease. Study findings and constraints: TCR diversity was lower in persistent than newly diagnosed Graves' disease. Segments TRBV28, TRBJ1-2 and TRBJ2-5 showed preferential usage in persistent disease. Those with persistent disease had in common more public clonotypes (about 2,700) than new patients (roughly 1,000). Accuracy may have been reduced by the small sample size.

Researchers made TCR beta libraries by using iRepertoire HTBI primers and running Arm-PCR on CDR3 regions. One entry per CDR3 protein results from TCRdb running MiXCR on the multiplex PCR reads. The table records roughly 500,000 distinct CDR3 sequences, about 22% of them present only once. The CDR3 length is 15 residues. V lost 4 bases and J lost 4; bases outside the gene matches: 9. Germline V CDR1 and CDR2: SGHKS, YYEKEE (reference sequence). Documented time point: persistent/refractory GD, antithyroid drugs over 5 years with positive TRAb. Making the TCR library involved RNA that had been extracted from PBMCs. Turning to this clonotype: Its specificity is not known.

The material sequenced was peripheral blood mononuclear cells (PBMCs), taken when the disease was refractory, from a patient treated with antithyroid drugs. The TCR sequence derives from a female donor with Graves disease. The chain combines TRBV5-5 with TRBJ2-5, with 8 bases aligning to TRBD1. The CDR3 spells CASSPRDRHRETQYF. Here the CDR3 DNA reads TGTGCCAGCAGCCCCCGGGACAGGCATCGAGAGACCCAGTACTTC.